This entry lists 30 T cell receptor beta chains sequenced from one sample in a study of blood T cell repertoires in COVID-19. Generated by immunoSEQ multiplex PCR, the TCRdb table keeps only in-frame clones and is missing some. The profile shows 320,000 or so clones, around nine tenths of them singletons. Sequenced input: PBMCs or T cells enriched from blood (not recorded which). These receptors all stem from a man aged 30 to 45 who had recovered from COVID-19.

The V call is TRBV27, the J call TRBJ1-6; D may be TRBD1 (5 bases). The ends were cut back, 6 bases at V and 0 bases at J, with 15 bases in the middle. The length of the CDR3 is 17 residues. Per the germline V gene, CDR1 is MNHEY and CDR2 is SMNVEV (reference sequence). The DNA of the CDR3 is TGTGCCAGCAGCAAGGGGCCGAGGAGCTCCTATAATTCACCCCTCCACTTT. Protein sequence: CASSKGPRSSYNSPLHF.

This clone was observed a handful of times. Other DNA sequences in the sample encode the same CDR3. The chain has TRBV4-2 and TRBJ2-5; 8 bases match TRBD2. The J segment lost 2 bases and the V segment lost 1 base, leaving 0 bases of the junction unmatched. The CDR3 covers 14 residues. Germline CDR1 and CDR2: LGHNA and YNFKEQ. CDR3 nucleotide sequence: TGTGCCAGCAGCCAAGGCGGGGGGCAAGAGACCCAGTACTTC. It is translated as CASSQGGGQETQYF.

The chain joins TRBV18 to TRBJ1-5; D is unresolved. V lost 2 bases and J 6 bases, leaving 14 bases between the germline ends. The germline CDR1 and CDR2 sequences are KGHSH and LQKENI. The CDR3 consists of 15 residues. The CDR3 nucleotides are TGTGCCAGCTCACCATCGTCTCCCGGGAGTCAGCCCCAGCATTTT. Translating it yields CASSPSSPGSQPQHF. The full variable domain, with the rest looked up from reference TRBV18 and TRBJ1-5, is NAGVMQNPRHLVRRRGQEARLRCSPMKGHSHVYWYRQLPEEGLKFMVYLQKENIIDESGMPKERFSAEFPKEGPSILRIQQVVRGDSAAYFCASSPSSPGSQPQHFGDGTRLSIL.

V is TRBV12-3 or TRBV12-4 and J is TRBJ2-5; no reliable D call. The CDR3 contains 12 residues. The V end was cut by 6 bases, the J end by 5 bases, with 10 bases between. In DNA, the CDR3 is TGTGCCAGCAGGGTGGGCTGGGAGACCCAGTACTTC. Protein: CASRVGWETQYF.

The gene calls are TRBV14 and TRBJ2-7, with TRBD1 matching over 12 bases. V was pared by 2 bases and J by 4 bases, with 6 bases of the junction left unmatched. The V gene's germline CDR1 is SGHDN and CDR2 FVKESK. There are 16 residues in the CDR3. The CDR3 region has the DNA TGTGCCAGCAGCCAAAAATTGGGACAGGGGGCGTACGAGCAGTACTTC. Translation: CASSQKLGQGAYEQYF.

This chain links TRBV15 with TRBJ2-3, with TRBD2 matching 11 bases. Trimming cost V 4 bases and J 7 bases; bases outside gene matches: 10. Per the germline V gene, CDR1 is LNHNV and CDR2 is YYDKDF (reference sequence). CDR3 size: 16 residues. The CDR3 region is CATSIPGLAVKNTQYF. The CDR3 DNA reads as TGTGCCACCAGCATACCGGGACTAGCGGTGAAGAATACGCAGTATTTT.

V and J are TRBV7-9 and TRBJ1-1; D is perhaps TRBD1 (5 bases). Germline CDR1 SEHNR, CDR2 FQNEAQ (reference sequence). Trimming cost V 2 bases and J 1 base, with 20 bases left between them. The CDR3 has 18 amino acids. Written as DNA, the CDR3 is TGTGCCAGCAGCTTAAAGGGAGGGGTATGGGGGAGGAACACTGAAGCTTTCTTT. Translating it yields CASSLKGGVWGRNTEAFF.

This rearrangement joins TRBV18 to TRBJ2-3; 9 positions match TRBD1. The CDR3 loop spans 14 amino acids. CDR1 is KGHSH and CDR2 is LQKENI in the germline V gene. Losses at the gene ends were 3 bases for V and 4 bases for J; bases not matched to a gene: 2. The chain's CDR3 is CASSPTGGADTQYF. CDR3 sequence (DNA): TGTGCCAGCTCACCGACAGGGGGAGCAGATACGCAGTATTTT. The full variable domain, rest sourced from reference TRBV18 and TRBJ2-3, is NAGVMQNPRHLVRRRGQEARLRCSPMKGHSHVYWYRQLPEEGLKFMVYLQKENIIDESGMPKERFSAEFPKEGPSILRIQQVVRGDSAAYFCASSPTGGADTQYFGPGTRLTVL.

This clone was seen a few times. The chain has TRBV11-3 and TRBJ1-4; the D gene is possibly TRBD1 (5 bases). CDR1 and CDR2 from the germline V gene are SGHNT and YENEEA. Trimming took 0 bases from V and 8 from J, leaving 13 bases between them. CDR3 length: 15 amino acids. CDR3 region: CASSLEVRVGEKLFF. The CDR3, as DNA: TGTGCCAGCAGCTTAGAGGTCAGGGTTGGGGAAAAACTGTTTTTT.

CDR3 residues: CASSPVRGRQQYF. The CDR3 coding sequence is TGTGCCAGCAGTCCAGTTAGGGGGCGCCAGCAGTACTTC. V gene TRBV14 combines with J gene TRBJ2-7; TRBD1 matches at 7 bases. Germline values: CDR1 SGHDN, CDR2 FVKESK. Trimming cost V 6 bases and J 8 bases; bases outside gene matches: 10. The CDR3 loop spans 13 amino acids.

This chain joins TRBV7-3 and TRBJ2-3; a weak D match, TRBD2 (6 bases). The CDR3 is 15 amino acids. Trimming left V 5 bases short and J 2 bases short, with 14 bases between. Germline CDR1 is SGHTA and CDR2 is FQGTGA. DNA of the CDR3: TGTGCCAGCAGCCCAAACGGACTATCCACAGATACGCAGTATTTT. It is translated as CASSPNGLSTDTQYF.

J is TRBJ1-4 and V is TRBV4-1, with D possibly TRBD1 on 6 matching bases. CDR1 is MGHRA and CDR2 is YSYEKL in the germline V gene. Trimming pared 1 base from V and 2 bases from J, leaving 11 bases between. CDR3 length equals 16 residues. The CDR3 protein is CASSQAGGQTNEKLFF. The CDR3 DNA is TGCGCCAGCAGCCAAGCCGGGGGGCAGACTAATGAAAAACTGTTTTTT.

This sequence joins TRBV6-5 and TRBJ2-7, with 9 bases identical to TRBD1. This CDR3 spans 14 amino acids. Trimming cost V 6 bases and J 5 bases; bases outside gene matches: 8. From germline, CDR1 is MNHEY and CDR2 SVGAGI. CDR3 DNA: TGTGCCAGCAGGCATGGCACAGGGGGCGACGAGCAGTACTTC. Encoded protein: CASRHGTGGDEQYF.

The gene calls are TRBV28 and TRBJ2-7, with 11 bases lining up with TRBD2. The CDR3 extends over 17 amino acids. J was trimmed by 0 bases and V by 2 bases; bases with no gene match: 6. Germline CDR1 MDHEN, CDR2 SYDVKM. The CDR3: CASSLTSGGHYSYEQYF. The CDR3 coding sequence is TGTGCCAGCAGTTTAACTAGCGGGGGCCATTACTCCTACGAGCAGTACTTC.

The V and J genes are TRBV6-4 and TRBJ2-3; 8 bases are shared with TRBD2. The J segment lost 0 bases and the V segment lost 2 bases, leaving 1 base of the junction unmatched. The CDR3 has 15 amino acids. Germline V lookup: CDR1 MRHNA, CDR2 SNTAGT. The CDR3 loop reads CASSDRGGSTDTQYF. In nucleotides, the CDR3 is TGTGCCAGCAGTGACCGGGGGGGGAGCACAGATACGCAGTATTTT.

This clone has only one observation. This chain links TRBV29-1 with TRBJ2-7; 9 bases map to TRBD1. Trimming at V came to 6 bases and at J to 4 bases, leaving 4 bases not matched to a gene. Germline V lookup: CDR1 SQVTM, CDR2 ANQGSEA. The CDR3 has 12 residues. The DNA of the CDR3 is TGCAGCGTCTCGGACAGGGGTTACGAGCAGTACTTC. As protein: CSVSDRGYEQYF.

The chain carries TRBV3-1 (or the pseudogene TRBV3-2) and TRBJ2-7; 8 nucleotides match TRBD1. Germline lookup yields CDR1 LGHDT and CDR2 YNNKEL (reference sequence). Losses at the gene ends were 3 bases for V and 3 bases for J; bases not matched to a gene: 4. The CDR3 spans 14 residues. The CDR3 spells CASSQWTGLYEQYF. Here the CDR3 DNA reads TGTGCCAGCAGCCAGTGGACAGGGCTCTACGAGCAGTACTTC.

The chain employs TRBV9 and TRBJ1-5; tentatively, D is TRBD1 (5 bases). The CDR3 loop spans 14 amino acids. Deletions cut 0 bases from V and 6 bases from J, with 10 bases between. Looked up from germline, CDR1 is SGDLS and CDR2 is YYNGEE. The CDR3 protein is CASSVEGVGQPQHF. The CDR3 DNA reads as TGTGCCAGCAGCGTAGAAGGGGTGGGTCAGCCCCAGCATTTT.

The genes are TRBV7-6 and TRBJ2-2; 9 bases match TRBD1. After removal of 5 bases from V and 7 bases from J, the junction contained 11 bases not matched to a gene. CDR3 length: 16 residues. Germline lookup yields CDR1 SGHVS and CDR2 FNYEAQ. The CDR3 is CASSRGTGSLGGELFF. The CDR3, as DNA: TGTGCCAGCAGCCGGGGGACAGGGAGTTTAGGCGGGGAGCTGTTTTTT.

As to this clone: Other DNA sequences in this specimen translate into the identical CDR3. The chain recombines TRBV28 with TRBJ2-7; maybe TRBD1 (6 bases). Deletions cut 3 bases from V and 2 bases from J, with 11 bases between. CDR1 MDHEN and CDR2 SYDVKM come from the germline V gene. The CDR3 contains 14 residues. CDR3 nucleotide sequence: TGTGCCAGCAGTTTGACGGGACAAACCTACGAGCAGTACTTC. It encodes CASSLTGQTYEQYF.

The CDR3 DNA follows: TGTGCCAGCAGCTTGGTCGCACAGGGGGAAACCTACGAGCAGTACTTC. Translation gives CASSLVAQGETYEQYF. The V call is TRBV11-2, the J call TRBJ2-7, with 8 bases that match TRBD1. After removal of 3 bases from V and 2 bases from J, the junction contained 9 bases not matched to a gene. This CDR3 is built from 16 residues. Germline values: CDR1 SGHAT, CDR2 FQNNGV.

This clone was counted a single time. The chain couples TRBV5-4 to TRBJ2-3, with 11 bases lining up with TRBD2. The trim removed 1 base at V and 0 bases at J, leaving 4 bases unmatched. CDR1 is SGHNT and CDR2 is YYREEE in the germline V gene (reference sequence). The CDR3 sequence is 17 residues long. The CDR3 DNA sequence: TGTGCCAGCAGCTTGATCTCTAGCGGGGGGAGCACAGATACGCAGTATTTT. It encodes CASSLISSGGSTDTQYF.

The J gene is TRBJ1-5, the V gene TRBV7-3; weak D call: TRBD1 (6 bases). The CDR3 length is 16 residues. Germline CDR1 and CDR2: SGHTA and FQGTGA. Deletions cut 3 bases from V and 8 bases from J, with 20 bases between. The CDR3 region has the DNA TGTGCCAGCAGCTTCCAGGGGTTGGCCCACATCAAGCCCCAGCATTTT. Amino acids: CASSFQGLAHIKPQHF.

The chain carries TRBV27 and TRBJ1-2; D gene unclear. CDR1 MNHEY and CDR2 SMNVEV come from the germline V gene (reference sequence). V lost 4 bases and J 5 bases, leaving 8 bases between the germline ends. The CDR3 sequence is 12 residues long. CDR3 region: CASSSDNYGYTF. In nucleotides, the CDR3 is TGTGCCAGCAGTTCAGACAATTATGGCTACACCTTC.

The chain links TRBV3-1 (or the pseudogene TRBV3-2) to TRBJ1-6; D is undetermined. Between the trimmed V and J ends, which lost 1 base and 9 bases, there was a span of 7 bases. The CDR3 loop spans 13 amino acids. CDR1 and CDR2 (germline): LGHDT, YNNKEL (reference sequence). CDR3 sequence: CASSQGPGSPLHF. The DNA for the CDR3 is TGTGCCAGCAGCCAAGGACCGGGTTCACCCCTCCACTTT.

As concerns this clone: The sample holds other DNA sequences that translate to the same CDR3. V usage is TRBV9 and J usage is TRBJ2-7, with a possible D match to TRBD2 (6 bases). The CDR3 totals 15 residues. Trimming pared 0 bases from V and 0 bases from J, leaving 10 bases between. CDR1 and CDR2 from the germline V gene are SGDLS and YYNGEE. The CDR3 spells CASSVAAGLSYEQYF. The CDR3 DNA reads TGTGCCAGCAGCGTAGCGGCGGGGCTCTCCTACGAGCAGTACTTC.

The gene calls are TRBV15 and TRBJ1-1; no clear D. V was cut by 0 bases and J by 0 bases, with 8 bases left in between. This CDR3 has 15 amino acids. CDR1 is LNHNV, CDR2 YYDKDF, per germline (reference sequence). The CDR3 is CATSREAHLNTEAFF. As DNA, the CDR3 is TGTGCCACCAGCAGAGAAGCCCACTTGAACACTGAAGCTTTCTTT.

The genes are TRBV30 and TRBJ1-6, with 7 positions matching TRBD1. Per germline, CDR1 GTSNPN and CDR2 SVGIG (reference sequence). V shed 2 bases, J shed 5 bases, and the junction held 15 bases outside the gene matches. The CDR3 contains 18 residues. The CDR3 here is CAWSQALGGIRNNSPLHF. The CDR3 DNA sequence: TGTGCCTGGAGTCAAGCATTAGGGGGCATCCGGAATAATTCACCCCTCCACTTT.

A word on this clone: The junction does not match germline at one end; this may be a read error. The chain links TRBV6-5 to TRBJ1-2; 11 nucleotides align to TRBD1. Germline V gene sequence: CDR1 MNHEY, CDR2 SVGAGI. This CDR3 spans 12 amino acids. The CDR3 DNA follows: TGTGCCAGCAGTTACTCCGGACAGGGGGCTATCTTC. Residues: CASSYSGQGAIF.

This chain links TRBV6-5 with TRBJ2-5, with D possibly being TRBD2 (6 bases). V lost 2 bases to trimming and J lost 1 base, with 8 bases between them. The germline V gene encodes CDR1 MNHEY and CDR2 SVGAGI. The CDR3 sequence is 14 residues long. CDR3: CASSYRGIQETQYF. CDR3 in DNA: TGTGCCAGCAGTTACCGGGGGATCCAAGAGACCCAGTACTTC.